Below, 27 T cell receptor beta chains from the same sample are listed, as sequenced in a study of kidney transplant recipient with SARS-CoV-2 infection. TCRdb redid the calling of the reads with MiXCR, one entry per CDR3 protein. The sample lists fewer than 250,000 distinct CDR3 sequences; roughly 26% were seen once. Here the sequenced sample was a blood sample, taken at baseline and around day 110 from a kidney transplant recipient. These receptors originate from a young adult male patient who had COVID-19 and was a kidney transplant recipient. The T cells may come from the graft donor.

This chain links TRBV4-1 with TRBJ2-3; D uncertain. V lost 1 base to trimming and J lost 4 bases, with 3 bases between them. The CDR3 length is 12 residues. The germline V gene has CDR1 MGHRA and CDR2 YSYEKL. CDR3 nucleotides: TGCGCCAGCAGCCAAGCGGCAGATACGCAGTATTTT. Translating gives CASSQAADTQYF.

This chain connects TRBV7-8 to TRBJ2-5, with D tentatively TRBD1 (6 bases). Germline CDR1 SGHVS, CDR2 FQNEAQ. The CDR3 sequence is 13 residues long. With 4 bases removed from V and 4 bases from J, the gap between germline ends came to 10 bases. CDR3 nucleotide sequence: TGTGCCAGCAGCTACAGGGAAGGAGAGACCCAGTACTTC. Residues: CASSYREGETQYF. Full variable domain (remainder filled in from reference TRBV7-8 and TRBJ2-5): GAGVSQSPRYKVAKRGQDVALRCDPISGHVSLFWYQQALGQGPEFLTYFQNEAQLDKSGLPSDRFFAERPEGSVSTLKIQRTQQEDSAVYLCASSYREGETQYFGPGTRLLVL.

This clonotype was detected many times. The CDR3 DNA follows: TGTGCCACCAGTGGTTTAAGTAGTACCAGAAAGACCTATGGCTACACCTTC. Its translation: CATSGLSSTRKTYGYTF. The rearrangement uses TRBV24-1 and TRBJ1-2; D ambiguous. This CDR3 contains 17 residues. V lost 5 bases and J 4 bases, leaving 22 bases between the germline ends. Germline V lookup: CDR1 KGHDR, CDR2 SFDVKD.

Note on this clonotype: Given a much more abundant clone one base away, this may be a read error. The chain's CDR3 is CASRIETKNYGYTF. The CDR3 nucleotides are TGTGCCAGTCGCATCGAGACTAAAAACTATGGCTACACCTTC. The chain combines TRBV2 with TRBJ1-2; D is ambiguous. The CDR3 contains 14 residues. Germline CDR1 is SNHLY and CDR2 is FYNNEI. V was clipped by 9 bases and J by 2 bases, with 16 bases between them.

In regard to this clonotype: This may be a read error, as it is one base from a much larger clone. The chain combines TRBV4-1 with TRBJ1-5; TRBD1 might be the D (5 bases). The CDR3 has 16 residues. In germline, CDR1 is MGHRA, CDR2 YSYEKL. The DNA for the CDR3 is TGCGCCAGCAGCCAGTACCTCGGGACCGGTAATCGGCCCCAGCATTTT. The encoded protein is CASSQYLGTGNRPQHF.

As regards this clonotype: A clone one base away is much larger, so this may be a read error. The chain links TRBV7-9 to TRBJ1-1; unclear D gene. The V gene's germline CDR1 is SEHNR and CDR2 FQNEAQ (reference sequence). V was pared by 11 bases and J by 4 bases, with 14 bases between. The CDR3 extends over 12 amino acids. CDR3 region: CACLTESTEAFF. CDR3 sequence (DNA): TGTGCCTGCCTCACCGAGTCCACTGAAGCTTTCTTT.

This clonotype was seen repeatedly, ten times or more. V is TRBV19 and J is TRBJ1-2, with 10 bases that match TRBD1. The V segment lost 5 bases and the J segment 7 bases; nucleotides outside the gene matches: 7. Germline CDR1 is LNHDA and CDR2 is SQIVND (reference sequence). The CDR3 is 14 residues long. CDR3 nucleotides: TGTGCCAGTAGTCCCTCGGGACAGGGGTTTGGCTACACCTTC. This gives the protein CASSPSGQGFGYTF.

This clonotype was counted only a few times. This chain joins TRBV9 and TRBJ1-1; no clear D gene. V was pared by 4 bases and J by 2 bases, with 18 bases between. This CDR3 has 16 residues. Looked up from germline, CDR1 is SGDLS and CDR2 is YYNGEE. CDR3 residues: CASSQNPQILNTEAFF. CDR3 in DNA: TGTGCCAGCAGCCAAAACCCTCAGATTTTAAACACTGAAGCTTTCTTT.

This clonotype has ten or more counts. The CDR3 is CASSRTISHGKTYGYTF. In nucleotides, the CDR3 is TGTGCCAGCAGTCGTACTATCTCACACGGAAAGACCTATGGCTACACCTTC. This chain connects TRBV6-4 to TRBJ1-2; D gene ambiguous. CDR1 and CDR2 from the germline V gene are MRHNA and SNTAGT. This CDR3 is 17 amino acids long. Trimming removed 5 bases from V and 4 bases from J, with 23 bases in between.

A note on this clonotype: Since a much larger clone is just one base distant, this may be a read error. V is TRBV12-3 or TRBV12-4 and J is TRBJ1-2; no reliable D call. CDR3 size: 17 residues. CDR3 in amino acids: CAGSLFLSFRKTYGYTF. The CDR3 DNA is TGTGCCGGCAGTCTTTTTCTCAGCTTCCGAAAGACCTATGGCTACACCTTC.

This clonotype was seen ten or more times. The CDR3 nucleotides read TGTGGCAAAAGAGGCAGGATAACACAAAGTCGGGCCAACGTCCTGACTTTC. Residues: CGKRGRITQSRANVLTF. The V gene is TRBV8-2, the J gene TRBJ2-6. TRBV8-2 is assigned pseudogene status. CDR3 length: 17 residues.

This clonotype was counted many times. The V call is TRBV2, the J call TRBJ2-3; the match to TRBD2 covers 7 bases. V was clipped by 6 bases and J by 2 bases; unmatched bases: 20. CDR1 and CDR2 (germline): SNHLY, FYNNEI. The CDR3 runs to 19 residues. CDR3 DNA: TGTGCCAGCAGAAAGGGCTACTTCGCGGGGGAGGAGGTCACAGATACGCAGTATTTT. Amino acids: CASRKGYFAGEEVTDTQYF. Combining the CDR3 with reference TRBV2 and TRBJ2-3 gives the whole variable domain EPEVTQTPSHQVTQMGQEVILRCVPISNHLYFYWYRQILGQKVEFLVSFYNNEISEKSEIFDDQFSVERPDGSNFTLKIRSTKLEDSAMYFCASRKGYFAGEEVTDTQYFGPGTRLTVL.

The rearrangement links TRBV27 to TRBJ2-2; 7 positions match TRBD2. Germline V gives CDR1 MNHEY, CDR2 SMNVEV (reference sequence). This CDR3 comprises 18 residues. Trimming at V came to 7 bases and at J to 1 base, leaving 15 bases not matched to a gene. The chain's CDR3 is CASTEGGDYLVNTGELFF. DNA for the CDR3: TGTGCCAGCACGGAGGGAGGGGACTACCTCGTGAACACCGGGGAGCTGTTTTTT.

This clonotype appeared a single time. This chain uses TRBV6-5 with TRBJ2-1; 10 positions match TRBD1. The germline V gene encodes CDR1 MNHEY and CDR2 SVGAGI. J lost 6 bases, V lost 6 bases, and 11 bases had no gene match. The CDR3 spans 16 residues. In nucleotides, the CDR3 is TGTGCCAGCAGCACCGACAGGGGGCGAACCTGCAATGAGCAGTTCTTC. Amino acids: CASSTDRGRTCNEQFF.

As to this clonotype: A single base separates this from a much larger clone, so it may be a read error. The chain recombines TRBV5-4 with TRBJ2-7; 12 bases are a match to TRBD1. The CDR3 consists of 15 residues. The germline gives CDR1 SGHNT, CDR2 YYREEE (reference sequence). CDR3 DNA: TGTGCCAGCAGCTCACCGGGACAGGGGGCACACGAGCGGTACTTC. It codes for CASSSPGQGAHERYF.

This clonotype was counted many times. The chain is built from TRBV21-1 and TRBJ2-3. TRBV21-1 is a pseudogene. The CDR3 runs to 17 residues. This chain's CDR3 is CASSQYVATVMQDTQYF. As DNA, the CDR3 is TGTGCCAGCAGCCAGTATGTAGCTACAGTCATGCAAGATACGCAGTATTTT.

This clonotype came up many times. The chain is built from TRBV10-3 and TRBJ2-7; D is ambiguous. The CDR3 totals 12 residues. Trimming took 5 bases from V and 2 from J, leaving 7 bases between them. In germline, CDR1 is ENHRY, CDR2 SYGVKD. The CDR3 DNA reads as TGTGCCATCAGTACCCACACCTACGAGCAGTACTTC. It codes for CAISTHTYEQYF.

Remarks on this clonotype: This may be a read error, as it is one base from a much larger clone. This chain uses TRBV27 with TRBJ1-6, with D tentatively TRBD1 (5 bases). Germline CDR1 and CDR2: MNHEY and SMNVEV (reference sequence). CDR3 length equals 15 residues. The CDR3 DNA sequence: TGTGCCAGCAGTTCCTCCGGGACCAATAATTCAACCCTCCACTTT. Protein product: CASSSSGTNNSTLHF.

The table lists this clonotype with many counts. In nucleotides, the CDR3 is TGTGCCAGCAGCTCTAATGGTTCAGCTCGAAAGACCTATGGCTACACCTTC. This codes for CASSSNGSARKTYGYTF. The rearrangement joins TRBV7-4 to TRBJ1-2; D unresolved. Trimming removed 4 bases from V and 4 bases from J, with 22 bases in between. Per the germline V gene, CDR1 is SGHVT and CDR2 is SQSDAQ. The CDR3 consists of 17 residues.

This clonotype was recorded at least ten times. V gene TRBV28 combines with J gene TRBJ2-1; the D gene is possibly TRBD1 (6 bases). Between the trimmed V and J ends, which lost 3 bases and 5 bases, there was a span of 11 bases. The CDR3 contains 14 residues. CDR1 and CDR2 (germline): MDHEN, SYDVKM. Here the CDR3 DNA reads TGTGCCAGCAGTTTCACGGACAGACACAATGAGCAGTTCTTC. Translated, it gives CASSFTDRHNEQFF. The full variable domain, in which reference TRBV28 and TRBJ2-1 provide the parts outside the CDR3, is DVKVTQSSRYLVKRTGEKVFLECVQDMDHENMFWYRQDPGLGLRLIYFSYDVKMKEKGDIPEGYSVSREKKERFSLILESASTNQTSMYLCASSFTDRHNEQFFGPGTRLTVL.

This clonotype has at least ten counts. The chain uses TRBV3-1 and TRBJ2-2; D not certain. The CDR3 spans 18 residues. Germline CDR1 reads LGHDT; CDR2 reads YNNKEL (reference sequence). V lost 5 bases and J 5 bases, leaving 24 bases between the germline ends. Here the CDR3 reads CASSAARPISGLTGELFF. The CDR3 DNA reads TGTGCCAGCAGCGCAGCGCGTCCCATTTCAGGCTTGACCGGGGAGCTGTTTTTT.

Remarks on this clonotype: A clone one base away is much larger, so this may be a read error. The J gene is TRBJ2-7, the V gene TRBV7-8; 10 bases agree with TRBD2. Germline V gene sequence: CDR1 SGHVS, CDR2 FQNEAQ. The CDR3 consists of 15 residues. CDR3 sequence (DNA): TGTACCAGCAGCATGACTAGCGGGCGAACCTACGAGCAGTACTTC. Its protein is CTSSMTSGRTYEQYF.

This clonotype was recorded many times. The J gene is TRBJ1-2, the V gene TRBV6-4; D is uncertain. The CDR3 consists of 17 residues. The V and J ends lost 5 bases and 4 bases respectively, with 23 bases between them. Germline CDR1 reads MRHNA; CDR2 reads SNTAGT. CDR3 in amino acids: CASSQYSSHGKTYGYTF. The CDR3 nucleotides are TGTGCCAGCAGTCAATATTCCTCACACGGAAAGACCTATGGCTACACCTTC.

On this clonotype: With a much larger clone just one base away, this may be a read error. This chain joins TRBV25-1 and TRBJ1-2; no clear D. CDR1 MGHDK and CDR2 SYGVNS come from the germline V gene. V was pared by 5 bases and J by 4 bases, with 23 bases between. The CDR3 length is 17 residues. This CDR3 is CASSIQVGLGKTYGYTF. The CDR3 DNA reads TGTGCCAGCAGTATTCAGGTAGGACTGGGAAAGACCTATGGCTACACCTTC.

Points on this clonotype: Just one base apart from a much larger clone, this may be a read error. The chain employs TRBV15 and TRBJ1-3; D gene ambiguous. This CDR3 has 15 residues. Per germline, CDR1 LNHNV and CDR2 YYDKDF (reference sequence). The CDR3 region has the DNA TGTGCCACCAGCGGCCTTGGTGGATCTGGAAACACCGTATATTTT. It yields the protein CATSGLGGSGNTVYF.

Worth noting for this clonotype: This may stem from a read error, because a much larger clone lies one nucleotide away. CDR3 sequence: CTSSTGILSGANVLTF. CDR3 sequence (DNA): TGTACCAGCTCCACAGGAATACTCTCTGGGGCCAACGTCCTGACTTTC. V gene TRBV18 combines with J gene TRBJ2-6; D is possibly TRBD1 (5 bases). This CDR3 region has 16 residues. Looked up from germline, CDR1 is KGHSH and CDR2 is LQKENI.

A note on this clonotype: A much more abundant neighbour one base away suggests this may be a read error. The chain is built from TRBV9 and TRBJ2-2; D possibly corresponds to TRBD2 (5 bases). This CDR3 spans 16 amino acids. Germline V gene data show CDR1 as SGDLS and CDR2 as YYNGEE. The CDR3 loop reads CAGSPRGSENTGELFF. The CDR3 coding sequence is TGTGCCGGCAGCCCCCGGGGTAGCGAGAACACCGGGGAGCTGTTTTTT.